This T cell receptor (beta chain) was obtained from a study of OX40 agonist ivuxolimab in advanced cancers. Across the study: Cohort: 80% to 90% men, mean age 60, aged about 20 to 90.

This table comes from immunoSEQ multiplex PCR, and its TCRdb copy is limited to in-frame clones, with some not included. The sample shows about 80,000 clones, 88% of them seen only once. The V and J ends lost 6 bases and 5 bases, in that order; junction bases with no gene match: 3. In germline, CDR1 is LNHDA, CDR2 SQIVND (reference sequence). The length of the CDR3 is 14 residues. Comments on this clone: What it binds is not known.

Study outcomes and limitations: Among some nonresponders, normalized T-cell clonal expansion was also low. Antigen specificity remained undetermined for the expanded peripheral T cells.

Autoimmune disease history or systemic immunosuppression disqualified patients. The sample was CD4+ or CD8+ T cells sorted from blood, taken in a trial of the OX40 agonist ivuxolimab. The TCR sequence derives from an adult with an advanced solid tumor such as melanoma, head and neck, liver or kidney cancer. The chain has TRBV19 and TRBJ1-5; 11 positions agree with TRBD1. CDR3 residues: CASRPGQGDQPQHF. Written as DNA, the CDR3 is TGTGCCAGTAGGCCGGGACAGGGGGATCAGCCCCAGCATTTT.